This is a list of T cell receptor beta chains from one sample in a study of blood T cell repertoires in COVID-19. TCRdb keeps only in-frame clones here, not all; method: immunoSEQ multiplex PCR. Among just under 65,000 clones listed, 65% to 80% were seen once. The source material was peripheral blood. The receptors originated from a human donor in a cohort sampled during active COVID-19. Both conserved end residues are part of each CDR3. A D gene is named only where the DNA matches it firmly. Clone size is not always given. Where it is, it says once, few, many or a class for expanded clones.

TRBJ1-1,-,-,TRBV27,TGTGCCAGCAGTAGGAGGACAGATCAGAACACTGAAGCTTTCTTT,CASSRRTDQNTEAFF
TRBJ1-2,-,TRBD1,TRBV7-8,TGTGCCAGCAGCCCAGGACAGGGGGTGGGCTACACCTTC,CASSPGQGVGYTF
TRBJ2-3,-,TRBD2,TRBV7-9,TGTGCCAGCAGCCCAGATGGACTAGCGAAAGGCACAGATACGCAGTATTTT,CASSPDGLAKGTDTQYF
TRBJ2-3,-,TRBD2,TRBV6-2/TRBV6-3,TGTGCCAGCAGTTACGGCGGTAGCGGGGGCGTTACAGATACGCAGTATTTT,CASSYGGSGGVTDTQYF
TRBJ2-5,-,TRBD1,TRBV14,TGTGCCAGCAGCCCCCTAGGACAGGAAGAGACCCAGTACTTC,CASSPLGQEETQYF
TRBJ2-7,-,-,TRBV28,TGTGCCAGCAGTTTATCACCCCCACAGGGCTACGAGCAGTACTTC,CASSLSPPQGYEQYF
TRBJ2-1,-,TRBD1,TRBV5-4,TGTGCCAGCAGCTTGGACAGGGGACATGAGCAGTTCTTC,CASSLDRGHEQFF
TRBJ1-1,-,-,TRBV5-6,TGTGCCAGCAGCTTTAAGCCGTCGGAAGCTTTCTTT,CASSFKPSEAFF
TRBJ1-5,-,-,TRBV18,TGTGCCAGCTCACCAGGCAGGAGCAATCAGCCCCAGCATTTT,CASSPGRSNQPQHF
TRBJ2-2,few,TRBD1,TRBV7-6,TGTGCCAGCAGCTGGGGACAGGGTGAATCCGGGGAGCTGTTTTTT,CASSWGQGESGELFF
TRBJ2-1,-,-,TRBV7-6,TGTGCCAGCAGCTCCACCCCTTTAGCGTTGAGCTCCTACAATGAGCAGTTCTTC,CASSSTPLALSSYNEQFF
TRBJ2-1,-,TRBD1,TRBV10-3,TGTGCCATCAGTGAGTCGGTAACAGGGGAAGTGTTCTTC,CAISESVTGEVFF
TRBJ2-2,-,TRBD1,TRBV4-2,TGTGCCAGCAGCCAAGAGTTCCACAGGGGGCCGAACACCGGGGAGCTGTTTTTT,CASSQEFHRGPNTGELFF
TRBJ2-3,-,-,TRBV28,TGTGCCAGCAGCCCCGCAGGGGCGGGTGGTACAGATACGCAGTATTTT,CASSPAGAGGTDTQYF
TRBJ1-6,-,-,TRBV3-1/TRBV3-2,TGTGCCAGCAGCCAAGCGAACAGTGGGAATTCACCCCTCCACTTT,CASSQANSGNSPLHF
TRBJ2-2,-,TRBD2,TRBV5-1,TGCGCCAGCAGCCCCGGGGGGGCCCACACCGGGGAGCTGTTTTTT,CASSPGGAHTGELFF
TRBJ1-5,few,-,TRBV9,TGTGCCAGCAGCCATGACTGGAATCAGCCCCAGCATTTT,CASSHDWNQPQHF
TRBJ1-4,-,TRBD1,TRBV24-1,TGTGCCACCAGTGATCCGTCGACAGGGGCATATGAAAAACTGTTTTTT,CATSDPSTGAYEKLFF
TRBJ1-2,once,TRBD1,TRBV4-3,TGCGCCAGCAGCCAACCGGGACAGGGGGCGGGCGGCTACACCTTC,CASSQPGQGAGGYTF
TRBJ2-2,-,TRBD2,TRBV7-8,TGTGCCAGCTCCCTTAGCGGGGGGGTCCCCGGGGAGCTGTTTTTT,CASSLSGGVPGELFF
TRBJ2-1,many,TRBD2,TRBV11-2,TGTGCCAGCAGCCCGGTAAGCGGGGGTGATTACAATGAGCAGTTCTTC,CASSPVSGGDYNEQFF
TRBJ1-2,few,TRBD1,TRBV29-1,TGCAGCGCTACACAGGGGGACTATGGCTACACCTTC,CSATQGDYGYTF
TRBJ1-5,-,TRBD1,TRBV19,TGTGCCAGTAGGGACAGGGGAGATAGCAATCAGCCCCAGCATTTT,CASRDRGDSNQPQHF
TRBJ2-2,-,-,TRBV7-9,TGTGCCAGCAGCTCGGACATGAGTTCCGGGGAGCTGTTTTTT,CASSSDMSSGELFF
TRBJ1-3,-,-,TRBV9,TGTGCCAGCAGCCCCGGGGGAACCTCTGGAAACACCATATATTTT,CASSPGGTSGNTIYF
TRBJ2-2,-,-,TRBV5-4,TGTGCCAGCAGCCTCGGGAAGACCGGGGAGCTGTTTTTT,CASSLGKTGELFF
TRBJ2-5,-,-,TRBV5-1,TGCGCCAGCAGCTTGGGGCCGCTAGCGAGCACCCAAGAGACCCAGTACTTC,CASSLGPLASTQETQYF
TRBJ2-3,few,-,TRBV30,TGTGCCTGGAGTGTTATGCAGGGTGCAAGCACAGATACGCAGTATTTT,CAWSVMQGASTDTQYF
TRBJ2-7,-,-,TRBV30,TGTGCCTGGAGTCTCGCCGGGGGACAGAACTCCTACGAGCAGTACTTC,CAWSLAGGQNSYEQYF
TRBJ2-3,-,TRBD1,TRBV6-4,TGTGCCAGCAGCCCCGATGGACAGGGCACAGATACGCAGTATTTT,CASSPDGQGTDTQYF
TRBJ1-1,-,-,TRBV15,TGTGCCACCAGCGCGACAGGAAACACTGAAGCTTTCTTT,CATSATGNTEAFF
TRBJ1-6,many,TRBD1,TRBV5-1,TGCGCCAGCAGCAGGGACAGTTCAGTGGCACCCCTCCACTTT,CASSRDSSVAPLHF
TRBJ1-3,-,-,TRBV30,TGTGCTCGGGAGGTCTCTGGAAACACCATATATTTT,CAREVSGNTIYF
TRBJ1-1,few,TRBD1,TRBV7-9,TGTGCCAGCAGCTACAGGGGTTTGAACACTGAAGCTTTCTTT,CASSYRGLNTEAFF
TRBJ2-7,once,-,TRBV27,TGTGCCAGCACCCCAGAGGCCCCTATCTCCTACGAGCAGTACTTC,CASTPEAPISYEQYF
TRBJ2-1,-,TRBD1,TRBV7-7,TGTGCCAGCAGCTCGAACAGGGGACGGCTCAATGAGCAGTTCTTC,CASSSNRGRLNEQFF
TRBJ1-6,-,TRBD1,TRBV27,TGTGCCAGCAGGAGTGACAGGGGAGGCGCCTCCTATAATTCACCCCTCCACTTT,CASRSDRGGASYNSPLHF
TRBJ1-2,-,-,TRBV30,TGTGCCTGGAGTCAAAGGGGCAACTATGGCTACACCTTC,CAWSQRGNYGYTF
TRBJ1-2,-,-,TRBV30,TGTGCCTGCCAGAGACTGTATGGCTACACCTTC,CACQRLYGYTF
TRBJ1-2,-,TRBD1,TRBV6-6,TGTGCCAGCAGTTACTCCGGGACAGACTATGGCTACACCTTC,CASSYSGTDYGYTF
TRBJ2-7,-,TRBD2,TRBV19,TGTGCCAGTAGTTCACCGGGACTAGCGGGGGTATCGGGGGAGCAGTACTTC,CASSSPGLAGVSGEQYF
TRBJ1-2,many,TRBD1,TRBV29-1,TGCAGCGTCGAAAACCCCGGGACAGGCTATGGCTACACCTTC,CSVENPGTGYGYTF
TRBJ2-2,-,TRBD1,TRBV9,TGTGCCAGCAGCGTAGGGCAGGGGGCGCCCGGGGAGCTGTTTTTT,CASSVGQGAPGELFF
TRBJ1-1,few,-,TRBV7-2,TGTGCCAGCAGCTTAGCGCGAGGACAGAACACTGAAGCTTTCTTT,CASSLARGQNTEAFF
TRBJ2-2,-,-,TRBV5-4,TGTGCCAGCAGCCTAACAGACACCGGGGAGCTGTTTTTT,CASSLTDTGELFF
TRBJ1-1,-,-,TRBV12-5,TGTGCTAGTGGTTCCGGTCGGAACACTGAAGCTTTCTTT,CASGSGRNTEAFF
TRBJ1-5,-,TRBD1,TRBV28,TGTGCCAGCAGTGGGGACAGCCGGGATCAGCCCCAGCATTTT,CASSGDSRDQPQHF
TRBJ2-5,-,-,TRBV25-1,TGTGCCAGCAGTGAGCCTTTGGGAGTCCAAGAGACCCAGTACTTC,CASSEPLGVQETQYF
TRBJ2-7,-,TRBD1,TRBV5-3,TGTGCCAGAAGCCCCGGACAGGTGGTTACCTACGAGCAGTACTTC,CARSPGQVVTYEQYF
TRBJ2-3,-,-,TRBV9,TGTGCCAGCAGCGGAGTAACGGATACGCAGTATTTT,CASSGVTDTQYF
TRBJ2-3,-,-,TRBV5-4,TGTGCCAGCAGCTTGGCCGGGGTTAGCACAGATACGCAGTATTTT,CASSLAGVSTDTQYF
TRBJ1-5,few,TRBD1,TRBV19,TGTGCCAGCCGGCGAGGACAGGCGTCTGAGCCCCAGCATTTT,CASRRGQASEPQHF
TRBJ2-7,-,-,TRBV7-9,TGTGCCAGCAGCTCGGGTCTTGCGGAGCAGTACTTC,CASSSGLAEQYF
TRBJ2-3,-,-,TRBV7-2,TGTGCCAGCAGCTTAGGAGGGCCAGATACGCAGTATTTT,CASSLGGPDTQYF